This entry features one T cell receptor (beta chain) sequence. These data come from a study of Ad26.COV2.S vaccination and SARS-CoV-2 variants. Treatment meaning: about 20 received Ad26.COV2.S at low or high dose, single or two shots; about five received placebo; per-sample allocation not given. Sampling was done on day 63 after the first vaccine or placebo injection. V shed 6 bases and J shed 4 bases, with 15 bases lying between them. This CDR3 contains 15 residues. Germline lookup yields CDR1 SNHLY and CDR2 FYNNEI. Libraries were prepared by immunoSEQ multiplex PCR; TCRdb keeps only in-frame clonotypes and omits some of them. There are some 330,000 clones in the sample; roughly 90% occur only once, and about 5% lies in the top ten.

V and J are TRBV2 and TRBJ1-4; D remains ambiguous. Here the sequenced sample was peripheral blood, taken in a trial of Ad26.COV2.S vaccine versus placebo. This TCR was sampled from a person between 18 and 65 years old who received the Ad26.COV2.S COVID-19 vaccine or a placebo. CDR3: CASRAGMGVNEKLFF. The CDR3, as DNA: TGTGCCAGCAGGGCCGGGATGGGCGTTAATGAAAAACTGTTTTTT.